This T cell receptor (beta chain) came from a study of sequential checkpoint blockade in melanoma. TCRdb's copy holds only in-frame clones and misses some; the assay was immunoSEQ multiplex PCR. The sample carries 7,000 to 8,500 clones, approximately 60% recorded once. V gave up 4 bases and J gave up 7 bases, with 13 bases separating them. Germline lookup yields CDR1 SGHVS and CDR2 FQNEAQ. CDR3 length: 14 residues. Documented treatment: randomized to nivolumab then ipilimumab (arm A) or the reverse (arm B). No patient had prior DNA-damaging chemotherapy. Sorted cells were live CD3+CD8+, lacking CD19 and CD56, from PBMCs.

The rearrangement joins TRBV7-8 to TRBJ1-4; D is possibly TRBD1 (5 bases). This specimen was CD8+ T cells sorted from blood (inferred from file names), taken from a patient given nivolumab and ipilimumab in sequence. The TCR comes from a human donor with melanoma. Here the CDR3 DNA reads TGTGCCAGCAGCTCCATGCAGGGCTTTGAAAAACTGTTTTTT. Protein sequence: CASSSMQGFEKLFF.